This TCR beta chain was retrieved from a study of beta chain features in type 1 diabetes (dated by TCRdb to the late 2010s). At the level of the whole study: Patients and healthy donors did not differ in mean age, gender distribution, total cell number or subset yield. The study compared the TCRB repertoires of sorted circulating CD4+ T cell subsets in recently diagnosed type 1 diabetes patients with those in matched healthy donors. A total of 85 million to 140 million sorted cells were examined across all samples, and a strong correlation was observed between cell number per subset and RNA yield. Naive and central memory subsets were obtained from all 30 or so donors, but regulatory and stem cell-like memory subsets were isolated from only 8 patients and roughly 8 healthy donors.

Beyond this particular receptor, the publication reports: In all four CD4+ subsets, TCRB CDR3 length was moderately but significantly shorter in type 1 diabetes patients. At VDJ recombination sites, patients with type 1 diabetes made fewer insertions and deleted more nucleotides, a pattern implying thymic rearrangement abnormalities. PCR may preferentially amplify shorter templates, but because patient and control samples were amplified and corrected together, any resulting skew would affect both groups equally. Because the HLA sub-analyses included only small numbers of individuals, any influence of HLA type on TCRB rearrangement was left unresolved. Naive, central memory and regulatory TCRB repertoires appeared to be more alike among patients than among healthy donors. Because cDNA was sequenced instead of genomic DNA, highly expressing activated cells could be over-represented, though the groups showed no difference in activation or CD3 levels.

The entire amount of isolated RNA was reverse transcribed using the High Capacity cDNA Reverse Transcription Kit, so the sequenced TCRB transcripts were expressed ones. Deep immunoSEQ sequencing was performed on naive, central memory and regulatory T cell samples, with an average of about 3.6 million total reads per sample. Sorted cells were lysed in RLT buffer, and RNA was extracted using DNase-treated RNeasy Micro or Mini kits according to cell number. Each cell subset was processed on its own to prevent cross-contamination, while patient and healthy donor samples were processed together. Using the immunoSEQ multiplex PCR, TCRB sequences were amplified from cDNA into 87-bp fragments spanning the CDR3 region. Amplicons were sequenced on the Illumina HiSeq platform. The authors' pipeline ran thus. Synthetic template baselines were used to correct PCR bias computationally, reads within Hamming distance 2 were collapsed together, and singletons that could not be merged were discarded. By aligning reads against IMGT, V, D and J genes, CDR3 length, and insertions or deletions at six rearrangement sites were assigned. Within each subset, clonotype counts were normalized to the number of sorted cells before true diversity and Gini coefficients were calculated with the tcR R package. The overlap coefficient, calculated on TCRB nucleotide sequences, was used to quantify repertoire sharing. Imported from immuneACCESS, the table was reduced by TCRdb to in-frame sequences with V and J called. These copies leave out some clones; in studies compared against another copy, an unresolved V gene accounts for under half, and the cause of the remainder is not known. V, J and clone size are those of that table, while D and trimming were read from the DNA. This sample comprises around 30,000 clones, almost 65% of them detected only once. 2% to 2.5% of the sample belongs to the ten largest clones.

Each donor gave one peripheral blood draw, roughly 120 mL on average, collected into heparinised tubes. A BD FACSAria II and a panel including CD45RO, CCR7, CD25, CD127, CD95 and CD27 were used to sort naive, central memory, regulatory and stem cell-like memory CD4+ T cells. All sorted populations exceeded 98% purity. PBMCs were isolated immediately by Lymphoprep density gradient centrifugation and stained directly without culture. Samples were stained and sorted in pairs, with one healthy donor and one patient per experiment, so that batch effects were minimized. The germline V gene gives CDR1 as SGHRS and CDR2 as YFSETQ. The CDR3 numbers 16 residues from cysteine through phenylalanine. Of all the DNA, just the CDR3 is kept, 48 bases in frame from base 1. V was cut back by 3 bases and J by 10 bases, leaving a gap of 23 bases between them. Comments on this clone: Its antigen has not been determined. Per-base quality was not reported, and no clone a single base away is much larger than it.

Sequences were obtained from Tregs from blood. The cell subset or site label of this sample denotes: regulatory CD4+ T cells. This clonotype originated in a woman younger than 45 with type 1 diabetes. The chain employs TRBV5-1 and TRBJ2-1; a tentative D match to TRBD1 spans 6 bases. The sequenced DNA: TGCGCCAGCAGCTACCAACAGGGTTCCCTAAAAGCCGAGCAGTTCTTC. Translation gives CASSYQQGSLKAEQFF.